The entry below describes one T cell receptor beta chain. The record originates from a study of blood T cell repertoires in COVID-19. Across the study: T cells, B-cell-depleted T cells, or PBMCs provided the cDNA or gDNA that served as material.

As originally analysed: Researchers report that nucleated cell counts were estimated from reference gene primer amplification. Sequencing was performed with immunoSEQ multiplex PCR; in TCRdb, only in-frame clones are kept and a portion is missing. V, J and clone size derive from that table, while D and trimming were established from the DNA sequence. The table records 95,000 to 150,000 clones, over 65% of them present only once. The CDR3 length is 11 residues. Germline V gene lookup returns CDR1 MNHEY and CDR2 SVGAGI. The sample consisted of peripheral blood. The sequence was collected from a human donor with acute or convalescent COVID-19. The donor label of this sample is uncertain. The V gene is TRBV6-5, the J gene TRBJ1-1; D is perhaps TRBD1 (5 bases). The CDR3 loop is CAVGGNTEAFF. The CDR3 DNA sequence: TGTGCGGTCGGGGGGAACACTGAAGCTTTCTTT.